Here is one T cell receptor beta chain with its context. Only in-frame clones appear in the TCRdb table, and some are missing; sequencing was by immunoSEQ multiplex PCR. The data show about 710,000 clones, about 90% seen once. These data originate in a study of shared T cell receptors in the human thymus. The germline V gene has CDR1 WNHNN and CDR2 SYGVQD (reference sequence). The CDR3 loop spans 12 amino acids. Between the trimmed V and J ends, which lost 4 bases and 7 bases, there was a span of 8 bases. This same sample was also part of a study on human thymus T cells. Per that paper: Corrective heart surgery yielded resections, and these provided the thymus tissue. V and J genes seemed to be used with bias in thymic and blood repertoires.

The gene calls are TRBV10-1 and TRBJ1-5, with D unresolved. Source material: thymocytes. The clonotype was recovered from a boy under three years old with a congenital heart defect. DNA for the CDR3: TGCGCCAGCAGTGTCGGGGAACAGCCCCAGCATTTT. Translation gives CASSVGEQPQHF.